The T cell receptor (beta chain) under discussion was sequenced for a study of post-analysis software for immune sequencing data. Concerning this clonotype: The antigen remains undetermined.

The CDR3 sequence is 12 residues long. Germline lookup yields CDR1 SQVTM and CDR2 ANQGSEA. Trimming removed 1 base at V and 10 bases at J, with 13 bases between. cDNA libraries for TCR beta contained unique molecular identifiers. TCRdb analysed the PCR reads with MiXCR anew, one entry per CDR3 protein. The data show fewer than 700,000 distinct CDR3 sequences, roughly 40% seen once. Findings of the study overall: Controls showed lower frequencies than patients for roughly 5 TRBV segments, and TRBV5-6, TRBV5-1 and TRBV20-1 were among these.

The source material was blood. The chain is built from TRBV29-1 and TRBJ1-2; D perhaps matches TRBD1 (6 bases). The TCR comes from a girl aged 10 to 17 with multiple sclerosis. The CDR3 loop reads CSVEGTGTAYTF. Here the CDR3 DNA reads TGCAGCGTTGAAGGTACAGGGACGGCCTACACCTTC.